The clone carrying this T cell receptor beta chain has at least ten counts. The antigen remains unidentified. Synthesis of cDNA was carried out by template-switch 5'RACE. The reaction used 10-nucleotide random UMIs. In TCRdb, the 5' RACE reads were re-called with MiXCR into one record per CDR3 protein. This sample has approximately 59,000 distinct CDR3 sequences, with approximately 5.1% found just once. The source of the sample is a study of neurological immune-mediated disorders. Turning to the study itself: A relapsing-remitting course was seen in about 90% of the roughly 34 multiple sclerosis patients and a secondary progressive course in 3.

CDR3 length: 13 amino acids. Germline V gives CDR1 DFQATT, CDR2 SNEGSKA (reference sequence). V was pared by 2 bases and J by 4 bases, with 11 bases between. The study built unsorted libraries from 2 million PBMCs kept at -80 C. Findings and limits, study-wide: The authors found no clinical or MRI feature associated with the multiple sclerosis repertoire cluster.

Material: PBMCs. The sequence came from a human donor with multiple sclerosis. The donor label of this sample is uncertain. The chain carries TRBV20-1 and TRBJ1-1, with unresolved D. In nucleotides, the CDR3 is TGCAGTGCTAGACAGCATACGGGCACTGAAGCTTTCTTT. This encodes CSARQHTGTEAFF.